This TCR beta chain stems from a study of cytomegalovirus exposure and HLA in healthy donors. General study results and limits: As a later analysis showed, a missense DCLRE1C variant was linked to trimming of TCR beta V- and J-genes. It was in a later analysis that TCR association rates were seen to vary by HLA locus, highest for DRB1 and lowest for HLA-C.

PCR was performed using 60 Vbeta and 13 Jbeta primers. The protocol was immunoSEQ multiplex PCR, while the TCRdb copy is restricted to in-frame clones and leaves out a portion. The sample includes about 200,000 clones, approximately 82% of them seen just once. This clone was seen a few times. The antigen remains unidentified. The length of the CDR3 is 13 residues. The germline V gene has CDR1 SGHTA and CDR2 FQGTGA. The ends were cut back, 2 bases at V and 6 bases at J, with 7 bases in the middle. The receptor's source is a male donor in good health and CMV-seronegative. The rearrangement links TRBV7-3 to TRBJ2-2, with D possibly TRBD2 on 5 matching bases. What was sequenced was PBMCs. This CDR3 reads CASSLARAGELFF. CDR3 sequence (DNA): TGTGCCAGCAGCTTAGCGAGGGCCGGGGAGCTGTTTTTT. Full variable domain (rest looked up from reference TRBV7-3 and TRBJ2-2): GAGVSQTPSNKVTEKGKYVELRCDPISGHTALYWYRQSLGQGPEFLIYFQGTGAADDSGLPNDRFFAVRPEGSVSTLKIQRTERGDSAVYLCASSLARAGELFFGEGSRLTVL.